Following are 14 T cell receptor beta chains from one sample sequenced in a study of monozygotic twins with inflammatory bowel disease. Each CDR3 protein gets one entry in TCRdb, which reprocessed the 5' RACE reads and gives no DNA. The table for this sample gives 300,000 to 400,000 distinct CDR3 sequences. Sequenced: blood. These receptors were obtained from a human donor with ulcerative colitis or Crohn's disease, or a healthy co-twin of an affected twin (not recorded which).

The rearrangement joins TRBV3-1 to TRBJ1-1; lacking DNA, the TRBD1 call made by TCRdb goes unchecked. This CDR3 is 15 amino acids long. Germline CDR1 and CDR2: LGHDT and YNNKEL (reference sequence). The CDR3 sequence: CASSHWTGLRAEAFF.

This chain links TRBV3-1 with TRBJ1-2; TCRdb's D gene call, TRBD1, goes unchecked for lack of DNA. The CDR3 is 15 amino acids. The germline V gene encodes CDR1 LGHDT and CDR2 YNNKEL (reference sequence). CDR3 residues: CASSHWDRINYGYTF.

The genes are TRBV7-2 and TRBJ2-1; the D gene TCRdb calls, TRBD1, cannot be checked with no DNA. CDR3 length equals 14 residues. CDR1 SGHTA and CDR2 FQGNSA come from the germline V gene. The CDR3 reads CASSSRPSRDEQFF. The variable domain in full, with the rest retrieved from reference TRBV7-2 and TRBJ2-1, is GAGVSQSPSNKVTEKGKDVELRCDPISGHTALYWYRQSLGQGLEFLIYFQGNSAPDKSGLPSDRFSAERTGGSVSTLTIQRTQQEDSAVYLCASSSRPSRDEQFFGPGTRLTVL.

The V and J genes are TRBV6-1 and TRBJ2-5; TCRdb names TRBD1, which stays unverified in the absence of DNA. CDR3 length: 13 amino acids. CDR1 is MNHNS and CDR2 is SASEGT in the germline V gene. The chain's CDR3 is CASSSGTVQTQYF.

V and J are TRBV7-6 and TRBJ2-1; TCRdb proposes TRBD2, but this gene call is untestable without DNA. Germline CDR1 reads SGHVS; CDR2 reads FNYEAQ. The CDR3 has 16 amino acids. The CDR3: CASSINERGAYNEQFF. Together with reference TRBV7-6 and TRBJ2-1, the CDR3 gives the full variable domain: GAGVSQSPRYKVTKRGQDVALRCDPISGHVSLYWYRQALGQGPEFLTYFNYEAQQDKSGLPNDRFSAERPEGSISTLTIQRTEQRDSAMYRCASSINERGAYNEQFFGPGTRLTVL.

This chain uses TRBV7-8 with TRBJ2-3. Germline CDR1 and CDR2: SGHVS and FQNEAQ. This CDR3 is 12 amino acids long. The CDR3 protein is CATTLSTDTQYF.

The gene calls are TRBV4-3 and TRBJ2-2; without DNA, the TCRdb call of TRBD1 cannot be checked. Per the germline V gene, CDR1 is LGHNA and CDR2 is YSLEER. The CDR3 covers 16 residues. CDR3 in amino acids: CASRGRRAGTTGELFF.

The V gene is TRBV19, the J gene TRBJ2-2. The CDR3 is made up of 13 amino acids. Germline loops: CDR1 LNHDA, CDR2 SQIVND (reference sequence). The CDR3 loop is CASSIDRPGELFF. Full variable domain (rest looked up from reference TRBV19 and TRBJ2-2): DGGITQSPKYLFRKEGQNVTLSCEQNLNHDAMYWYRQDPGQGLRLIYYSQIVNDFQKGDIAEGYSVSREKKESFPLTVTSAQKNPTAFYLCASSIDRPGELFFGEGSRLTVL.

V gene TRBV19 combines with J gene TRBJ2-4; with no DNA, the TCRdb D assignment of TRBD1 cannot be verified. CDR1 LNHDA and CDR2 SQIVND come from the germline V gene (reference sequence). This CDR3 region has 15 residues. The CDR3 loop reads CASSPAGSLTNIQYF.

The chain employs TRBV20-1 and TRBJ2-1; there is no DNA to check the TCRdb D call of TRBD1. This CDR3 has 15 amino acids. Germline V gives CDR1 DFQATT, CDR2 SNEGSKA (reference sequence). The CDR3 sequence: CSARSRGGLYNEQFF.

V and J are TRBV29-1 and TRBJ2-5; TCRdb reports TRBD1, a call that lacks DNA to check it against. The CDR3 loop spans 13 amino acids. Germline-derived CDR1 and CDR2 are SQVTM and ANQGSEA. The CDR3 sequence: CSLWTGSRETQYF.

The chain links TRBV19 to TRBJ2-2; no DNA is available, so the TRBD2 call from TCRdb remains unchecked. This CDR3 is 15 amino acids long. CDR1 and CDR2 (germline): LNHDA, SQIVND (reference sequence). CDR3 amino acids: CASSPGGRRTGELFF.

The genes are TRBV3-1 and TRBJ2-2. The CDR3 covers 13 residues. From germline, CDR1 is LGHDT and CDR2 YNNKEL (reference sequence). CDR3 region: CASSQVVTGELFF. Drawing the rest from reference TRBV3-1 and TRBJ2-2, the complete variable domain is DTAVSQTPKYLVTQMGNDKSIKCEQNLGHDTMYWYKQDSKKFLKIMFSYNNKELIINETVPNRFSPKSPDKAHLNLHINSLELGDSAVYFCASSQVVTGELFFGEGSRLTVL.

The CDR3 is CASSWSSGGDQETQYF. This sequence joins TRBV6-5 and TRBJ2-5; TCRdb gives TRBD2 as the D gene, but with no DNA this cannot be confirmed. Germline CDR1 MNHEY, CDR2 SVGAGI. This CDR3 is 16 amino acids long.